This TCR beta chain comes out of a study of blood T cells in healthy people across ages. Then a second PCR, running roughly 7 to 11 cycles, was carried out with a sample-barcoded 5' primer and a J-beta primer mix. Using its own MiXCR run on the 5' RACE reads, TCRdb lists one record per CDR3 protein. The table includes fewer than 2,000,000 distinct CDR3 sequences, approximately 32% detected once. Sample: blood. The receptor comes from a woman under 40 in good health.

The CDR3 DNA is TGTGCCAGCAGTGAGGGACAGGGTTTGGATGAGCAGTTCTTC. Amino acid sequence: CASSEGQGLDEQFF. V is TRBV6-1 and J is TRBJ2-1; 9 nucleotides line up with TRBD1. Germline V lookup: CDR1 MNHNS, CDR2 SASEGT. The CDR3 loop spans 14 amino acids. J lost 8 bases, V lost 3 bases, and 5 bases had no gene match.